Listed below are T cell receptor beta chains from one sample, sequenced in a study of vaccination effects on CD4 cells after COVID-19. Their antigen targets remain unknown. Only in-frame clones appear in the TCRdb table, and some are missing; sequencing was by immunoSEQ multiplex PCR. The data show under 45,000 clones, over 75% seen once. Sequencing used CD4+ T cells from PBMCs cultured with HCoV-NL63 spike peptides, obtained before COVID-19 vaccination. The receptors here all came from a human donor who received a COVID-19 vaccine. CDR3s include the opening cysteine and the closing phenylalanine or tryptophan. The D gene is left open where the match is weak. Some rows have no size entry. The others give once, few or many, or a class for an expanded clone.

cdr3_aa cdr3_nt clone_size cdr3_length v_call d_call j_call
CASKIGGLVTEAFF TGTGCCAGCAAGATCGGAGGGTTGGTCACTGAAGCTTTCTTT few 14 TRBV7-2 - TRBJ1-1
CASSSGELAGGQETQYF TGCGCCAGCAGCTCGGGGGAGCTAGCGGGGGGTCAAGAGACCCAGTACTTC - 17 TRBV5-1 TRBD2 TRBJ2-5
CASSIVGGNTEAFF TGTGCCAGTAGTATCGTCGGGGGGAACACTGAAGCTTTCTTT - 14 TRBV19 - TRBJ1-1
CASSLDGQGVYGYTF TGCGCCAGCAGCTTGGATGGACAGGGAGTTTATGGCTACACCTTC - 15 TRBV5-1 TRBD1 TRBJ1-2
CASRLRGGELFF TGTGCCAGTCGACTAAGGGGAGGGGAGCTGTTTTTT - 12 TRBV19 - TRBJ2-2
CASRTPGQESSEAFF TGCGCCAGTAGAACTCCGGGACAGGAATCCTCTGAAGCTTTCTTT - 15 TRBV5-1 TRBD1 TRBJ1-1
CASYRDGDTEAFF TGTGCCAGTTACAGGGACGGGGACACTGAAGCTTTCTTT once 13 TRBV2 - TRBJ1-1
CASRGTITEAFF TGTGCCAGCCGAGGTACGATCACTGAAGCTTTCTTT once 12 TRBV6-5 - TRBJ1-1
CASSQVYSGNTIYF TGTGCCAGCAGCCAAGTCTACTCTGGAAACACCATATATTTT once 14 TRBV3-1/TRBV3-2 - TRBJ1-3
CASSPAFAGVDHSPLHF TGTGCCAGCAGCCCGGCGTTCGCAGGGGTGGATCATTCACCCCTCCACTTT - 17 TRBV7-9 - TRBJ1-6
CATSSRGLGNIQYF TGTGCCACCAGCAGCCGGGGCCTGGGGAACATTCAGTACTTC - 14 TRBV15 - TRBJ2-4
CASSLRQLPGLSGNTIYF TGTGCCAGCAGCTTGAGACAGTTGCCGGGGCTCTCTGGAAACACCATATATTTT - 18 TRBV5-5 - TRBJ1-3
CASRYSGGLYNEQFF TGTGCCAGCAGATATAGCGGGGGGCTCTACAATGAGCAGTTCTTC - 15 TRBV6-6 TRBD2 TRBJ2-1
CASSLAGLATDTQYF TGTGCCAGCAGCTTAGCGGGACTAGCCACAGATACGCAGTATTTT - 15 TRBV7-3 TRBD2 TRBJ2-3
CATSGGSQETQYF TGTGCCACCAGTGGGGGTAGCCAAGAGACCCAGTACTTC - 13 TRBV24-1 - TRBJ2-5
CASSMDGPFNYGYTF TGTGCCAGTAGTATGGACGGACCCTTTAACTATGGCTACACCTTC - 15 TRBV19 - TRBJ1-2
CASSQGNGQPQHF TGTGCCAGCAGCCAAGGGAACGGGCAGCCCCAGCATTTT - 13 TRBV3-1/TRBV3-2 - TRBJ1-5
CASSLGTGGRGELFF TGTGCCAGCAGCTTAGGGACAGGGGGCAGAGGGGAGCTGTTTTTT - 15 TRBV7-2 TRBD1 TRBJ2-2
CASSLGLARNEQFF TGTGCCAGCAGCTTGGGACTAGCAAGGAATGAGCAGTTCTTC - 14 TRBV7-2 TRBD2 TRBJ2-1
CASSVGFYDEQFF TGCGCCAGCAGTGTCGGGTTTTACGATGAGCAGTTCTTC - 13 TRBV10-1 - TRBJ2-1
CASSYSSSPLHF TGTGCCAGCAGTTACTCGAGTTCACCCCTCCACTTT - 12 TRBV6-5 - TRBJ1-6
CASSPMGYQETQYF TGTGCCAGCAGCCCCATGGGGTACCAAGAGACCCAGTACTTC - 14 TRBV5-6 - TRBJ2-5
CASSHRTPYGYTF TGCGCCAGCAGTCACCGCACCCCCTATGGCTACACCTTC - 13 TRBV4-3 - TRBJ1-2
CASSPSRDRDTGELFF TGTGCCAGCTCACCCTCCCGGGACCGAGACACCGGGGAGCTGTTTTTT few 16 TRBV18 - TRBJ2-2
CASSFRAQSNYGYTF TGTGCCAGCAGCTTCCGGGCGCAATCTAACTATGGCTACACCTTC - 15 TRBV7-2 - TRBJ1-2
CAIQAGGYNEQFF TGTGCCATCCAGGCGGGGGGATACAATGAGCAGTTCTTC - 13 TRBV10-3 TRBD2 TRBJ2-1
CASSPLGTNTEAFF TGTGCCAGCAGCCCTCTCGGGACAAACACTGAAGCTTTCTTT - 14 TRBV6-2/TRBV6-3 - TRBJ1-1
CASSMTGVGANEKLFF TGTGCCAGTAGTATGACAGGGGTTGGGGCTAATGAAAAACTGTTTTTT few 16 TRBV19 TRBD1 TRBJ1-4
CSASRMGAGQPQHF TGCAGTGCTAGTAGGATGGGGGCCGGTCAGCCCCAGCATTTT - 14 TRBV20-1 - TRBJ1-5
CASSPRERWGTGELFF TGTGCCAGCAGCCCGCGGGAAAGGTGGGGTACCGGGGAGCTGTTTTTT once 16 TRBV7-6 - TRBJ2-2
CASSQVVRQETQYF TGCGCCAGCAGCCAAGTGGTCAGACAAGAGACCCAGTACTTC - 14 TRBV4-1 - TRBJ2-5
CASRGGAETQYF TGTGCCAGCAGAGGGGGCGCGGAGACCCAGTACTTC - 12 TRBV27 TRBD1 TRBJ2-5
CASSVVSSGGAGELFF TGTGCCAGCAGCGTAGTGTCTAGCGGGGGGGCCGGGGAGCTGTTTTTT - 16 TRBV9 TRBD2 TRBJ2-2
CASSSETPPLDTQYF TGTGCCAGCAGTTCCGAGACCCCCCCTCTGGATACGCAGTATTTT - 15 TRBV7-6 - TRBJ2-3
CASSRHPNTGELFF TGTGCCAGCAGCCGACATCCGAACACCGGGGAGCTGTTTTTT few 14 TRBV3-1/TRBV3-2 - TRBJ2-2
CASSIKGAPNFSDSPLHF TGTGCCAGTAGTATAAAGGGGGCACCAAATTTTTCGGATTCACCCCTCCACTTT few 18 TRBV19 TRBD1 TRBJ1-6
CSVEVPPNGYTF TGCAGCGTTGAAGTGCCCCCCAATGGCTACACCTTC - 12 TRBV29-1 - TRBJ1-2
CASSLGGGGYNEQFF TGTGCCAGCAGTTTAGGCGGGGGAGGTTACAATGAGCAGTTCTTC - 15 TRBV6-2/TRBV6-3 TRBD2 TRBJ2-1
CASSLWAGIGETQYF TGCGCCAGCAGCTTGTGGGCAGGCATTGGAGAGACCCAGTACTTC - 15 TRBV5-1 - TRBJ2-5
CASRSGNTGELFF TGCGCCAGCAGGTCGGGGAACACCGGGGAGCTGTTTTTT - 13 TRBV5-1 - TRBJ2-2
CASSRNTGGNYGYTF TGTGCCAGCAGTCGAAATACAGGGGGAAACTATGGCTACACCTTC few 15 TRBV6-5 TRBD1 TRBJ1-2
CASSKVHTEAFF TGTGCCAGCAGTAAGGTTCACACTGAAGCTTTCTTT - 12 TRBV2 - TRBJ1-1
CASSESGGRNQPQHF TGCGCCAGCAGTGAGTCGGGAGGGCGCAATCAGCCCCAGCATTTT - 15 TRBV10-2 - TRBJ1-5
CASSFTGTSTDTQYF TGTGCCAGCAGCTTTACCGGGACCAGCACAGATACGCAGTATTTT - 15 TRBV7-2 - TRBJ2-3
CASSYSGSSSGNTIYF TGTGCCAGCAGTTACTCCGGGAGCAGCTCTGGAAACACCATATATTTT - 16 TRBV6-6 - TRBJ1-3
CASSGGGGKNIQYF TGTGCCAGCAGTGGGGGTGGGGGAAAAAACATTCAGTACTTC - 14 TRBV28 - TRBJ2-4
CASSTISTGSVAGDTQYF TGTGCCAGCAGTACAATTTCGACGGGATCCGTGGCGGGAGATACGCAGTATTTT once 18 TRBV13 - TRBJ2-3
CASRHSGNTIYF TGTGCCAGCAGGCACTCTGGAAACACCATATATTTT - 12 TRBV2 - TRBJ1-3
CASSLTDRGNIQYF TGTGCCAGCAGCTTGACAGACCGCGGAAACATTCAGTACTTC - 14 TRBV27 - TRBJ2-4
CASSSGPTSTDTQYF TGTGCCAGCAGCTCTGGACCTACTAGCACAGATACGCAGTATTTT - 15 TRBV6-5 - TRBJ2-3
CASSLEKNNEQFF TGTGCCAGCAGCTTAGAAAAAAACAATGAGCAGTTCTTC - 13 TRBV7-2 - TRBJ2-1